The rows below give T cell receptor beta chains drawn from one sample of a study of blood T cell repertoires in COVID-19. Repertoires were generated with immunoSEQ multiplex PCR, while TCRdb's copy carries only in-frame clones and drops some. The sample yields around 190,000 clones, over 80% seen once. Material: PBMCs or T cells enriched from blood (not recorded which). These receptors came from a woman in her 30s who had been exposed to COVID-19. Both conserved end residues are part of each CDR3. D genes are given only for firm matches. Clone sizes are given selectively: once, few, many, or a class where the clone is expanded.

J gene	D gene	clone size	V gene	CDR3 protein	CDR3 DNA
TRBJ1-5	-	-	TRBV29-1	CSVSLRLATYNPPNQPQHF	TGCAGCGTTTCCCTCCGTTTGGCCACATATAATCCCCCCAATCAGCCCCAGCATTTT
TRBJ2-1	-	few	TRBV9	CASSGGGENEQFF	TGTGCCAGCAGCGGCGGCGGGGAAAATGAGCAGTTCTTC
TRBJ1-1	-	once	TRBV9	CASGDGRGNTEAFF	TGTGCCAGCGGAGATGGACGGGGGAACACTGAAGCTTTCTTT
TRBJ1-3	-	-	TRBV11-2	CASSFRGQNAAGNTIYF	TGTGCCAGCAGCTTCCGGGGACAAAACGCCGCTGGAAACACCATATATTTT
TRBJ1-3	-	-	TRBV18	CASSPLGDSGNTIYF	TGTGCCAGCTCACCACTAGGGGACTCTGGAAACACCATATATTTT
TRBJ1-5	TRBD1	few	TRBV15	CATSRERYRGDQPQHF	TGTGCCACCAGCAGAGAACGATACAGGGGCGATCAGCCCCAGCATTTT
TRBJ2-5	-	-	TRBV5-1	CASSLGQIQETQYF	TGCGCCAGCAGCTTGGGACAGATCCAAGAGACCCAGTACTTC
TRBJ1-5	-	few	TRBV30	CAWSVDQNQPQHF	TGTGCCTGGAGTGTAGATCAGAATCAGCCCCAGCATTTT
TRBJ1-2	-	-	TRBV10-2	CASSEIRIGYTF	TGCGCCAGCAGTGAGATCAGAATCGGCTACACCTTC
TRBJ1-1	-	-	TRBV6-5	CATKRGNTEAFF	TGTGCCACAAAGCGGGGTAACACTGAAGCTTTCTTT
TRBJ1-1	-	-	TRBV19	CASSYREGGTEAFF	TGTGCCAGTAGTTACAGGGAGGGGGGCACTGAAGCTTTCTTT
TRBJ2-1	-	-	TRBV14	CASSQDTPSLDSYNEQFF	TGTGCCAGCAGCCAAGATACCCCCTCACTAGACTCCTACAATGAGCAGTTCTTC
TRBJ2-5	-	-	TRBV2	CASSTLGRETQYF	TGTGCCAGCAGTACACTAGGTCGCGAGACCCAGTACTTC
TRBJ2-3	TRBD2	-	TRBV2	CASTRSGASTDTQYF	TGTGCCAGCACTCGTAGCGGGGCGAGCACAGATACGCAGTATTTT
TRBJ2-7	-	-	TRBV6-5	CASSYSPGGLLYEQYF	TGTGCCAGCAGTTACTCGCCGGGGGGCCTACTCTACGAGCAGTACTTC
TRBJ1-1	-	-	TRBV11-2	CASSKQTPEVAFF	TGTGCCAGCAGCAAACAGACCCCGGAGGTGGCTTTCTTT
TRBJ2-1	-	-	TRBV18	CASSPFTTSSYNEQFF	TGTGCCAGCTCACCATTTACGACTAGCTCCTACAATGAGCAGTTCTTC
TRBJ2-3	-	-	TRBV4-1	CASSQDELLGDTQYF	TGCGCCAGCAGCCAAGATGAACTTCTCGGAGATACGCAGTATTTT
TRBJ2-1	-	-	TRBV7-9	CASSQRTDEQFF	TGTGCCAGCAGCCAGCGGACGGATGAGCAGTTCTTC
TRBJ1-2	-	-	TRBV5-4	CASSFGALGTYGYTF	TGTGCCAGCAGCTTTGGGGCATTGGGAACATATGGCTACACCTTC
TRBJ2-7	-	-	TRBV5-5	CASSLAAGRGYEQYF	TGTGCCAGCAGCTTGGCCGCGGGCAGGGGATACGAGCAGTACTTC
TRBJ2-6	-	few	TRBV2	CASNLPSGANVLTF	TGTGCCAGCAACCTACCCTCTGGGGCCAACGTCCTGACTTTC
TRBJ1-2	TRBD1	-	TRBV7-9	CASSRQTTGGDGYTF	TGTGCCAGCAGCCGACAGACAACAGGGGGCGATGGCTACACCTTC
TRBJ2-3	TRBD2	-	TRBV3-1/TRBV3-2	CASSQESGGNTQYF	TGTGCCAGCAGCCAAGAATCCGGGGGGAATACGCAGTATTTT
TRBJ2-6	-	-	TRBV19	CASSPGRGNGANVLTF	TGTGCCAGTAGTCCTGGAAGGGGTAACGGGGCCAACGTCCTGACTTTC
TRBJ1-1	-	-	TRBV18	CASSLSAVMNTEAFF	TGTGCCAGCTCACTCAGCGCAGTAATGAACACTGAAGCTTTCTTT
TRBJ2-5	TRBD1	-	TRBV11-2	CASSLEWQGAKGKTQYF	TGTGCCAGCAGCTTAGAATGGCAGGGGGCTAAGGGAAAGACCCAGTACTTC
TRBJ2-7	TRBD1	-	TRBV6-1	CASSEGTGEGYEQYF	TGTGCCAGCAGTGAAGGGACAGGGGAAGGCTACGAGCAGTACTTC
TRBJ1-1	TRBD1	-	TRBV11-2	CASSFADRGFTEAFF	TGTGCCAGCAGCTTTGCAGACAGGGGATTTACCGAAGCTTTCTTT
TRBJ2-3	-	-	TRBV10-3	CAISESGGFTDTQYF	TGTGCCATCAGTGAGTCGGGAGGATTCACAGATACGCAGTATTTT
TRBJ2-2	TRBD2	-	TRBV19	CASSIWSGRAGELFF	TGTGCCAGTAGTATCTGGTCAGGGAGGGCCGGGGAGCTGTTTTTT
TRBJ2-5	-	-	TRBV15	CATSTLSRGGETQYF	TGTGCCACCAGCACTCTATCTAGAGGCGGGGAGACCCAGTACTTC
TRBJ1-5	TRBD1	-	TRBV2	CASKGQGGQPQHF	TGTGCCAGCAAGGGACAGGGAGGTCAGCCCCAGCATTTT
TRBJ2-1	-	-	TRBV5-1	CASRLRDEQFF	TGCGCCAGCCGTCTCAGGGATGAGCAGTTCTTC
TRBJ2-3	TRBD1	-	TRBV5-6	CASSVTGGSGDTQYF	TGTGCCAGCAGCGTAACAGGGGGAAGTGGGGATACGCAGTATTTT
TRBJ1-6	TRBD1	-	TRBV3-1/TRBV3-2	CASSQDRGTGDSPLHF	TGTGCCAGCAGCCAAGACAGGGGGACGGGGGATTCACCCCTCCACTTT
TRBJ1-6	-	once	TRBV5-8	CASSPLGRLDSPLHF	TGTGCCAGCAGCCCTCTTGGGCGTCTTGATTCACCCCTCCACTTT
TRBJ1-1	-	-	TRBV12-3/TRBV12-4	CASTTGGGMQAFF	TGTGCCAGCACTACGGGGGGCGGGATGCAAGCTTTCTTT
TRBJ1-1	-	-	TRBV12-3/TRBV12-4	CASSSQGNTEAFF	TGTGCCAGCAGTTCACAGGGGAACACTGAAGCTTTCTTT
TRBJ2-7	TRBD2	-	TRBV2	CASSEGAGFYEQYF	TGTGCCAGCAGTGAAGGAGCGGGGTTTTACGAGCAGTACTTC
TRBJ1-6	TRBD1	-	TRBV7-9	CASSSAGTGNSPLHF	TGTGCCAGCAGCTCTGCCGGGACAGGGAATTCACCCCTCCACTTT
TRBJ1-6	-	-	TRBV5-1	CASSLLDPQVSPLHF	TGCGCCAGCAGCTTATTGGACCCACAGGTTTCACCCCTCCACTTT
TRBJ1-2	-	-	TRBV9	CASSEHTQGPYGYTF	TGTGCCAGCAGTGAACACACGCAGGGGCCCTATGGCTACACCTTC
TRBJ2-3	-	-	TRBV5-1	CASSFLGDNTDTQYF	TGCGCCAGCAGCTTCTTAGGGGACAACACAGATACGCAGTATTTT
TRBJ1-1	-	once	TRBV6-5	CASSLVNTEAFF	TGTGCCAGCAGTCTAGTGAACACTGAAGCTTTCTTT
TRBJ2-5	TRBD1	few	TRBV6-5	CASSIPGQGPSTQYF	TGTGCCAGCAGTATTCCGGGACAGGGCCCGTCGACCCAGTACTTC
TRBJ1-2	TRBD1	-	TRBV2	CASRVGGANYGYTF	TGTGCCAGCAGGGTAGGGGGCGCAAACTATGGCTACACCTTC
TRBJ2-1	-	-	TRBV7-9	CASSPMGLNNEQFF	TGTGCCAGCAGCCCGATGGGACTGAACAATGAGCAGTTCTTC
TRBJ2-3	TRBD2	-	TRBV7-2	CASSLETSGPAVTQYF	TGTGCCAGCAGCTTAGAGACTAGCGGTCCCGCGGTTACGCAGTATTTT
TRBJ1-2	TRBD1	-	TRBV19	CASSTTGTVGHYGYTF	TGTGCCAGTAGTACCACCGGGACAGTCGGGCACTATGGCTACACCTTC
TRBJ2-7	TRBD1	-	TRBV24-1	CATSDHDRGPEQYF	TGTGCCACCAGTGACCACGACAGGGGGCCCGAGCAGTACTTC
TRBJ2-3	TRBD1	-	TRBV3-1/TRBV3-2	CASSHRGRVADTQYF	TGTGCCAGCAGCCATAGGGGGCGTGTTGCAGATACGCAGTATTTT
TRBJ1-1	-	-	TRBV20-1	CSAPVQAEAFF	TGCAGTGCCCCCGTTCAGGCTGAAGCTTTCTTT
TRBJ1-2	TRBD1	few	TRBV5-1	CASSPDRGSGYTF	TGCGCCAGCAGCCCTGACAGGGGGTCCGGCTACACCTTC